This entry lists 29 T cell receptor beta chains sequenced from one sample in a study of sequential checkpoint blockade in melanoma. The treatment is: randomized to nivolumab then ipilimumab (arm A) or the reverse (arm B). Here immunoSEQ multiplex PCR was the method, and the copy in TCRdb shows in-frame clones only, minus some. The data contain more than 5,500 clones, approximately 20% of them singletons. The source was tumor tissue (inferred from file names), collected from a patient given nivolumab and ipilimumab in sequence. These receptor sequences come from a human donor with melanoma.

This clone was recorded a few times. The J gene is TRBJ2-3, the V gene TRBV6-8; 7 bases line up with TRBD2. Germline values: CDR1 MNHGY, CDR2 SAAAGT. J gave up 5 bases and V 10 bases, and 9 bases lay outside the gene matches. This CDR3 comprises 13 residues. CDR3 sequence (DNA): TGTGCCATAGCGGGCTTTGATGGAGATACGCAGTATTTT. It yields the protein CAIAGFDGDTQYF.

This clone showed up just a few times. The V and J genes are TRBV11-3 and TRBJ2-7, with 8 bases lining up with TRBD2. CDR3 length: 16 residues. CDR1 and CDR2 from the germline V gene are SGHNT and YENEEA. With 5 bases clipped from V and 2 bases from J, the junction kept 11 bases outside the gene matches. CDR3: CASSQGRLAPTYEQYF. The CDR3 DNA follows: TGTGCCAGCAGCCAGGGCAGACTAGCGCCCACCTACGAGCAGTACTTC.

This clone was recorded many times. The CDR3, as DNA: TGTGCCAGCAGCTTGATAACACTTGTAGAGGAAGATACGCAGTATTTT. It translates to CASSLITLVEEDTQYF. This sequence joins TRBV11-3 and TRBJ2-3; no definite D call. CDR1 and CDR2 (germline): SGHNT, YENEEA. The V end was cut by 3 bases, the J end by 5 bases, with 18 bases between. This CDR3 contains 16 residues. Looking up the rest from reference TRBV11-3 and TRBJ2-3 gives the full variable domain: EAGVVQSPRYKIIEKKQPVAFWCNPISGHNTLYWYLQNLGQGPELLIRYENEEAVDDSQLPKDRFSAERLKGVDSTLKIQPAELGDSAVYLCASSLITLVEEDTQYFGPGTRLTVL.

The chain employs TRBV29-1 and TRBJ1-2; D is undetermined. Germline V CDR1 and CDR2: SQVTM, ANQGSEA. The CDR3 runs to 12 residues. Deletions cut 7 bases from V and 2 bases from J, with 11 bases between. The DNA of the CDR3 is TGCAGCGATCGGGAGGTGAACTATGGCTACACCTTC. It encodes CSDREVNYGYTF.

This clone was detected many times. The genes are TRBV11-3 and TRBJ1-1; no clear D. Germline CDR1 and CDR2: SGHNT and YENEEA. The germline V and J ends were trimmed by 5 bases and 5 bases, with 21 bases remaining between them. CDR3 size: 16 residues. CDR3 coding DNA: TGTGCCAGCAGCCTCACTGGACGGCCGGTAAATACTGAAGCTTTCTTT. This codes for CASSLTGRPVNTEAFF.

This clone turned up a few times. The V and J genes are TRBV4-1 and TRBJ1-1, with unresolved D. Germline V lookup: CDR1 MGHRA, CDR2 YSYEKL. The V end was cut by 1 base, the J end by 0 bases, with 9 bases between. This CDR3 region has 15 residues. CDR3 in DNA: TGCGCCAGCAGCCAAGCGCTCATCATGAACACTGAAGCTTTCTTT. This gives the protein CASSQALIMNTEAFF.

This clone was counted between two and nine times. The CDR3 loop is CAWSLTGLGEQFF. In DNA form, the CDR3 reads TGTGCCTGGAGTTTGACAGGGTTAGGTGAGCAGTTCTTC. V and J are TRBV30 and TRBJ2-1, with TRBD1 matching 7 bases. Germline loops: CDR1 GTSNPN, CDR2 SVGIG (reference sequence). With 2 bases clipped from V and 9 bases from J, the junction kept 7 bases outside the gene matches. This CDR3 is 13 amino acids long.

In this sample, this clone is large (0.1 to 1%). V gene TRBV9 combines with J gene TRBJ2-7; TRBD2 aligns across 8 bases. The ends lost 2 bases at V and 1 base at J; junction bases unmatched: 2. This CDR3 region has 14 residues. Germline V gene sequence: CDR1 SGDLS, CDR2 YYNGEE. CDR3 loop: CASSVVAGSYEQYF. In DNA form, the CDR3 reads TGTGCCAGCAGCGTGGTAGCGGGATCCTACGAGCAGTACTTC.

This chain links TRBV6-8 with TRBJ2-2, with a weak D call TRBD2 (5 bases). With 5 bases removed from V and 0 bases from J, the gap between germline ends came to 13 bases. CDR1 MNHGY and CDR2 SAAAGT come from the germline V gene. The CDR3 totals 16 residues. The CDR3 loop reads CASSPLEGANTGELFF. The CDR3 DNA follows: TGTGCCAGCAGTCCCCTCGAGGGTGCGAACACCGGGGAGCTGTTTTTT.

The chain uses TRBV6-8 and TRBJ2-3, with TRBD1 matching over 10 bases. The CDR3 has 16 residues. V lost 6 bases, J lost 1 base, and 7 bases stayed unmatched. Germline loops: CDR1 MNHGY, CDR2 SAAAGT. CDR3 DNA: TGTGCCAGCAGATCTCCGGGACAGGGGCGCACAGATACGCAGTATTTT. This translates into CASRSPGQGRTDTQYF.

This clone was detected only a few times. This chain connects TRBV30 to TRBJ1-1; D is possibly TRBD1 (5 bases). V was shortened by 2 bases and J by 11 bases, with 21 bases between the two germline ends. Germline loops: CDR1 GTSNPN, CDR2 SVGIG (reference sequence). This CDR3 comprises 14 residues. CDR3 amino acids: CAWSPVVGGGWAFF. DNA for the CDR3: TGTGCCTGGAGTCCGGTGGTAGGTGGGGGTTGGGCTTTCTTT.

This clone rates as medium-sized. V is TRBV28 and J is TRBJ1-1; possible D gene TRBD1, 5 bases. The germline V gene encodes CDR1 MDHEN and CDR2 SYDVKM. Trimming shortened V by 6 bases and J by 5 bases, and 19 bases separated the two germline ends. CDR3 length equals 15 residues. CDR3 DNA: TGTGCCAGCAGCCCATTTAGGTCAGGGTCGACTGAAGCTTTCTTT. This codes for CASSPFRSGSTEAFF.

The rearrangement joins TRBV6-8 to TRBJ2-3; D is uncertain. Trimming shortened V by 5 bases and J by 1 base, and 13 bases separated the two germline ends. CDR3 length: 15 amino acids. Germline V gene sequence: CDR1 MNHGY, CDR2 SAAAGT. The CDR3 is CASSDVRQGTDTQYF. The CDR3, as DNA: TGTGCCAGCAGTGATGTTAGGCAGGGCACAGATACGCAGTATTTT.

By share, this clone counts as medium-sized. The chain couples TRBV28 to TRBJ2-1; no clear D gene. Trimming removed 2 bases from V and 5 bases from J, with 13 bases in between. The CDR3 contains 15 residues. Germline CDR1 MDHEN, CDR2 SYDVKM. DNA for the CDR3: TGTGCCAGCAGTTTAGACCCCTCCGACGACAATGAGCAGTTCTTC. Residues: CASSLDPSDDNEQFF.

This clone appeared a single time. The junction departs from germline at one end; a sequencing error may be responsible. CDR3 amino acids: CASSLDGQGYYEQFF. CDR3 DNA: TGCGCCAGCAGCTTGGATGGACAGGGCTACTATGAGCAGTTCTTC. The chain combines TRBV5-1 with TRBJ2-1; 8 nucleotides line up with TRBD1. The length of the CDR3 is 15 residues. From germline, CDR1 is SGHRS and CDR2 YFSETQ.

The genes are TRBV23-1 and TRBJ2-7; TRBD1 is a possible D gene (6 bases). TRBV23-1 is reported as an ORF; its role is uncertain. Trimming shortened V by 6 bases and J by 5 bases, and 14 bases separated the two germline ends. There are 13 residues in the CDR3. The CDR3 region is CASSLGAGNEQYF. CDR3 sequence (DNA): TGCGCCAGCAGCTTGGGGGCTGGGAACGAGCAGTACTTC.

The chain couples TRBV6-8 to TRBJ2-7; D is possibly TRBD1 (6 bases). V was cut by 6 bases and J by 3 bases, with 15 bases left in between. This CDR3 is 14 amino acids long. Germline CDR1 and CDR2: MNHGY and SAAAGT. The CDR3 nucleotides are TGTGCCAGCAGGAGGGGGACACTCCACTACGAGCAGTACTTC. It yields the protein CASRRGTLHYEQYF.

The table lists this clone with a few counts. J is TRBJ1-1 and V is TRBV5-1; D call uncertain. Germline lookup yields CDR1 SGHRS and CDR2 YFSETQ. The ends were cut back, 0 bases at V and 0 bases at J, with 6 bases in the middle. The CDR3 runs 14 residues. CDR3 bases: TGCGCCAGCAGCTTGGACGCCTTGAACACTGAAGCTTTCTTT. It codes for CASSLDALNTEAFF.

This clone appeared a few times. The rearrangement links TRBV19 to TRBJ2-5, with a tentative D call TRBD1 (5 bases). This CDR3 contains 14 residues. V lost 6 bases and J 5 bases, leaving 16 bases between the germline ends. The germline V gene encodes CDR1 LNHDA and CDR2 SQIVND (reference sequence). CDR3 sequence reads: CASSITGSGETQYF. The CDR3 nucleotides read TGTGCCAGTAGCATCACAGGTTCTGGGGAGACCCAGTACTTC.

The genes are TRBV18 and TRBJ2-1; tentative D call: TRBD1 (5 bases). Looked up from germline, CDR1 is KGHSH and CDR2 is LQKENI. This CDR3 comprises 14 residues. The V end was cut by 3 bases, the J end by 4 bases, with 10 bases between. CDR3 sequence: CASSPFAGYNEQFF. CDR3 nucleotide sequence: TGTGCCAGCTCACCTTTTGCAGGGTACAATGAGCAGTTCTTC.

By share, this clone ranks as medium-sized (0.01 to 0.1%). The chain recombines TRBV6-8 with TRBJ1-4, with 9 bases lining up with TRBD1. The CDR3 is 14 residues long. V gave up 7 bases and J gave up 8 bases; unmatched junction bases: 8. Germline-derived CDR1 and CDR2 are MNHGY and SAAAGT. The CDR3 sequence: CASTPGQGYEKLFF. The CDR3 bases are TGTGCCAGCACACCGGGACAGGGATACGAAAAACTGTTTTTT.

The gene calls are TRBV18 and TRBJ2-1; 14 positions agree with TRBD2. This CDR3 has 15 amino acids. The germline gives CDR1 KGHSH, CDR2 LQKENI. The junction had 5 bases not matched to a gene; V was cut back by 6 bases and J by 7 bases. CDR3 protein: CASSRGTSGSNEQFF. The CDR3 DNA reads TGTGCCAGCTCTCGCGGGACTAGCGGGAGTAATGAGCAGTTCTTC.

This clone appeared many times. The chain recombines TRBV11-3 with TRBJ2-2; D might be TRBD2 (6 bases). This CDR3 has 16 residues. Germline values: CDR1 SGHNT, CDR2 YENEEA. Trimming took 5 bases from V and 3 from J, leaving 16 bases between them. CDR3 sequence (DNA): TGTGCCAGCAGCGCGGGACGGGGGAAGTACACCGGGGAGCTGTTTTTT. It yields the protein CASSAGRGKYTGELFF.

This clone has ten or more counts. This sequence joins TRBV9 and TRBJ2-1, with 12 positions matching TRBD2. The CDR3 sequence is 16 residues long. The V gene end was trimmed by 3 bases and the J gene end by 9 bases; junction bases not matched to a gene: 10. Germline CDR1 reads SGDLS; CDR2 reads YYNGEE. The DNA of the CDR3 is TGTGCCAGCAGCGCCCTTGGACTAGCGGGGTTTACTGAGCAGTTCTTC. It translates to CASSALGLAGFTEQFF.

This clone was seen a few times. The chain employs TRBV28 and TRBJ2-7; D gene uncertain. Germline values: CDR1 MDHEN, CDR2 SYDVKM. V shed 5 bases and J shed 6 bases, with 20 bases lying between them. This CDR3 has 15 amino acids. CDR3 in DNA: TGTGCCAGCAGTCCCCCGATCGGCCCCCTGGGCGAGCAGTACTTC. Protein product: CASSPPIGPLGEQYF.

J is TRBJ1-2 and V is TRBV5-1; maybe TRBD1 (6 bases). The germline gives CDR1 SGHRS, CDR2 YFSETQ. V shed 4 bases and J shed 6 bases, with 19 bases lying between them. The CDR3 is 15 amino acids. CDR3 sequence: CASSVAGGRWDGYTF. CDR3 sequence (DNA): TGCGCCAGCAGCGTGGCGGGGGGCCGATGGGATGGCTACACCTTC.

This clone was seen repeatedly, ten times or more. V usage is TRBV11-3 and J usage is TRBJ1-2; TRBD1 aligns across 8 bases. Per the germline V gene, CDR1 is SGHNT and CDR2 is YENEEA. V shed 1 base and J 4 bases; nucleotides not matched to a gene: 5. The CDR3 consists of 15 residues. DNA of the CDR3: TGTGCCAGCAGCTTAGTCAGCGGGACAGGCTATGGCTACACCTTC. It specifies CASSLVSGTGYGYTF.

The rearrangement uses TRBV6-8 and TRBJ1-5; a weak D match, TRBD1 (5 bases). The CDR3 consists of 16 residues. Trimming left V 7 bases short and J 3 bases short, with 19 bases between. Germline CDR1 reads MNHGY; CDR2 reads SAAAGT. The DNA for the CDR3 is TGTGCCAGCACTTCACGCAGGGTAGGGGACAATCAGCCCCAGCATTTT. Residues: CASTSRRVGDNQPQHF.

Judged by abundance, this clone is medium-sized. The genes are TRBV6-8 and TRBJ2-7; D ambiguous. The CDR3 has 12 residues. Trimming stripped 5 bases from V and 3 bases from J, with 8 bases between. Germline V lookup: CDR1 MNHGY, CDR2 SAAAGT. The CDR3 DNA reads as TGTGCCAGCAGTGAGGTCGGCTACGAGCAGTACTTC. Translation gives CASSEVGYEQYF.